This passage covers 30 T cell receptor beta chains from one sample sequenced in a study of blood T cell repertoires in COVID-19. Only in-frame clones appear in the TCRdb table, and some are missing; sequencing was by immunoSEQ multiplex PCR. The sample has approximately 210,000 clones; about nine tenths are singletons. Source material: peripheral blood. These receptors were collected from a man aged 70 or older with acute or convalescent COVID-19.

In the case of this clone: Distinct nucleotide sequences in the sample also encode this CDR3. The chain recombines TRBV2 with TRBJ1-2; D gene uncertain. V dropped 3 bases and J dropped 4 bases, with 3 bases sitting between them. This CDR3 contains 11 residues. Germline loops: CDR1 SNHLY, CDR2 FYNNEI. CDR3 sequence: CASSDRYGYTF. As DNA, the CDR3 is TGTGCCAGCAGTGACCGCTATGGCTACACCTTC.

The chain joins TRBV6-5 to TRBJ1-2; D might be TRBD1 (6 bases). V was cut by 8 bases and J by 4 bases, with 11 bases left in between. Germline CDR1 is MNHEY and CDR2 is SVGAGI. The CDR3 is 12 amino acids. CDR3 nucleotide sequence: TGTGCCAGCCGGGACACAGGCTATGGCTACACCTTC. This encodes CASRDTGYGYTF.

As to this clone: At the DNA level, this CDR3 is encoded by other sequences in the same sample as well. The chain is built from TRBV5-1 and TRBJ2-2, with TRBD1 identical over 11 bases. The germline CDR1 and CDR2 sequences are SGHRS and YFSETQ. The CDR3 has 15 amino acids. V trimming: 4 bases; J trimming: 5 bases; junction bases outside the gene matches: 4. The CDR3 DNA follows: TGCGCCAGCAGCCAAGGGACAGGGGGGACCGGGGAGCTGTTTTTT. Its translation is CASSQGTGGTGELFF.

The rearrangement joins TRBV6-5 to TRBJ2-1; 7 bases map to TRBD1. Germline V gene sequence: CDR1 MNHEY, CDR2 SVGAGI. The CDR3 covers 15 residues. J was trimmed by 7 bases and V by 7 bases; bases with no gene match: 13. The CDR3 nucleotides are TGTGCCAGCACTTTACTTCGGACAGGCTCGAATGAGCAGTTCTTC. As protein: CASTLLRTGSNEQFF.

In DNA, the CDR3 is TGTGCCAGCAGCTTGGTATCGGGGACTTCCTACGAGCAGTACTTC. It specifies CASSLVSGTSYEQYF. The chain carries TRBV7-9 and TRBJ2-7; maybe TRBD2 (6 bases). Looked up from germline, CDR1 is SEHNR and CDR2 is FQNEAQ (reference sequence). V was pared by 3 bases and J by 1 base, with 13 bases between. The CDR3 runs to 15 residues.

V and J are TRBV6-5 and TRBJ1-5; 10 nucleotides match TRBD1. CDR1 is MNHEY and CDR2 is SVGAGI in the germline V gene. The CDR3 has 13 residues. CDR3 region: CASGTGVNQPQHF. The CDR3 coding sequence is TGTGCTTCCGGGACAGGGGTCAATCAGCCCCAGCATTTT.

In this sample, this clone turned up many times. The V and J genes are TRBV27 and TRBJ2-6; TRBD2 might be the D (6 bases). Germline lookup yields CDR1 MNHEY and CDR2 SMNVEV (reference sequence). The germline V and J ends were trimmed by 5 bases and 1 base, with 9 bases remaining between them. There are 15 residues in the CDR3. CDR3 sequence: CASSPRGSGANVLTF. The CDR3 DNA is TGTGCCAGCAGTCCCCGGGGGTCTGGGGCCAACGTCCTGACTTTC.

The V gene is TRBV10-3, the J gene TRBJ2-7, with D uncertain. The V gene lost 3 bases and the J gene lost 2 bases, with 17 bases spanning the gap. CDR1 is ENHRY and CDR2 is SYGVKD in the germline V gene. The CDR3 runs to 16 residues. CDR3 amino acids: CAISDPSVRLAYEQYF. CDR3 nucleotide sequence: TGTGCCATCAGTGACCCATCGGTCAGGTTAGCCTACGAGCAGTACTTC.

There are a few counts of this clone. The V and J genes are TRBV3-1 (or the pseudogene TRBV3-2) and TRBJ2-5; perhaps TRBD2 as D (6 bases). V gave up 4 bases and J gave up 5 bases, with 20 bases separating them. The length of the CDR3 is 16 residues. The germline V gene encodes CDR1 LGHDT and CDR2 YNNKEL (reference sequence). In DNA form, the CDR3 reads TGTGCCAGCAGCCTGAGGGGTGGCGGGGTCGAGGAGACCCAGTACTTC. Translation gives CASSLRGGGVEETQYF.

The rearrangement links TRBV7-2 to TRBJ1-5; the match to TRBD1 covers 7 bases. Per germline, CDR1 SGHTA and CDR2 FQGNSA. CDR3 length: 14 residues. Germline trimming cut 3 bases from V and 2 bases from J; bases unmatched to any gene: 1. The CDR3 loop reads CASSFGQGNQPQHF. Here the CDR3 DNA reads TGTGCCAGCAGCTTTGGACAGGGCAATCAGCCCCAGCATTTT.

This clone occurred once. The rearrangement joins TRBV10-3 to TRBJ2-7, with TRBD1 as a possible D gene (5 bases). The germline CDR1 and CDR2 sequences are ENHRY and SYGVKD. V was pared by 1 base and J by 5 bases, with 9 bases between. This CDR3 has 13 residues. The CDR3 here is CAISEWQGHEQYF. In DNA, the CDR3 is TGTGCCATCAGTGAGTGGCAGGGCCACGAGCAGTACTTC.

Remarks on this clone: Other nucleotide sequences from this sample produce the same CDR3. The rearrangement uses TRBV5-1 and TRBJ2-7; no clear D gene. The V end was cut by 3 bases, the J end by 2 bases, with 3 bases between. This CDR3 spans 11 amino acids. Germline CDR1 reads SGHRS; CDR2 reads YFSETQ. CDR3 nucleotides: TGCGCCAGCAGCTCCACCTACGAGCAGTACTTC. Protein: CASSSTYEQYF. The whole variable domain, remainder taken from reference TRBV5-1 and TRBJ2-7, is KAGVTQTPRYLIKTRGQQVTLSCSPISGHRSVSWYQQTPGQGLQFLFEYFSETQRNKGNFPGRFSGRQFSNSRSEMNVSTLELGDSALYLCASSSTYEQYFGPGTRLTVT.

This chain joins TRBV27 and TRBJ2-1; 11 bases are a match to TRBD2. Germline V gene lookup returns CDR1 MNHEY and CDR2 SMNVEV (reference sequence). The CDR3 is made up of 14 amino acids. The V gene end was trimmed by 10 bases and the J gene end by 1 base; junction bases not matched to a gene: 3. The chain's CDR3 is CATRLAGSYNEQFF. The DNA for the CDR3 is TGTGCCACCCGACTAGCGGGATCCTACAATGAGCAGTTCTTC.

This chain uses TRBV5-1 with TRBJ1-1; 11 bases are a match to TRBD1. V shed 5 bases, J shed 4 bases, and the junction held 10 bases outside the gene matches. Looked up from germline, CDR1 is SGHRS and CDR2 is YFSETQ. The CDR3 is made up of 16 amino acids. CDR3 sequence reads: CASRLAPGTGGTEAFF. The CDR3, as DNA: TGCGCCAGCAGGCTAGCCCCCGGGACAGGGGGCACTGAAGCTTTCTTT.

The chain joins TRBV6-5 to TRBJ1-2; the D is unclear. V was clipped by 6 bases and J by 8 bases, with 10 bases between them. Germline loops: CDR1 MNHEY, CDR2 SVGAGI. The CDR3 extends over 11 amino acids. Written as DNA, the CDR3 is TGTGCCAGCAGGGTTAGTAACGGCTACACCTTC. This translates into CASRVSNGYTF.

The chain joins TRBV5-4 to TRBJ2-1; possibly TRBD1 for D (7 bases). CDR3 length equals 15 residues. Trimming removed 0 bases at V and 9 bases at J, with 16 bases between. Germline V CDR1 and CDR2: SGHNT, YYREEE (reference sequence). The CDR3 region is CASSLGDRVAVEQFF. The CDR3 DNA reads TGTGCCAGCAGCTTGGGCGACAGGGTAGCGGTTGAGCAGTTCTTC.

This chain links TRBV10-3 with TRBJ2-2; 9 bases align to TRBD1. Trimming removed 6 bases from V and 3 bases from J; junction bases left unmatched: 8. This CDR3 contains 16 residues. In germline, CDR1 is ENHRY, CDR2 SYGVKD. The DNA for the CDR3 is TGTGCCATCAGCAAACAGGGGGCTCGGGACACCGGGGAGCTGTTTTTT. Translation: CAISKQGARDTGELFF.

The chain combines TRBV12-2 with TRBJ2-4; TRBD2, the D gene given by the table, was not confirmed from the DNA. TRBV12-2 is listed as a pseudogene. The CDR3 runs to 20 residues. CDR3 sequence (DNA): TGTGCAAGTCGCTTAGCTCCGACTAGCGGGAGGGCGGTTGCCAAAAACATTCAGTACTTC. This sequence encodes CASRLAPTSGRAVAKNIQYF.

The rearrangement joins TRBV6-2 or TRBV6-3 to TRBJ1-5; 10 bases align to TRBD1. The CDR3 spans 19 residues. CDR1 is MNHEY, CDR2 SVGEGT, per germline. J was trimmed by 2 bases and V by 2 bases; bases with no gene match: 12. The CDR3 sequence: CASSYPGTGASGRNQPQHF. CDR3 in DNA: TGTGCCAGCAGTTACCCCGGGACAGGGGCCTCAGGGCGCAATCAGCCCCAGCATTTT.

J is TRBJ2-2 and V is TRBV30; 13 nucleotides agree with TRBD2. This CDR3 spans 17 amino acids. Trimming at V came to 4 bases and at J to 6 bases, leaving 11 bases not matched to a gene. The germline V gene encodes CDR1 GTSNPN and CDR2 SVGIG (reference sequence). In nucleotides, the CDR3 is TGTGCCTGGACGCTTTGGACTAGCGGGAGTGGCCCCGGGGAGCTGTTTTTT. The encoded protein is CAWTLWTSGSGPGELFF.

V gene TRBV30 combines with J gene TRBJ2-7, with 10 bases identical to TRBD2. CDR1 is GTSNPN, CDR2 SVGIG, per germline (reference sequence). The CDR3 has 13 residues. V gave up 2 bases and J gave up 6 bases; unmatched junction bases: 4. CDR3 in DNA: TGTGCCTGGAGTCTAGCGGGAGCCTTCGAGCAGTACTTC. Protein product: CAWSLAGAFEQYF. Supplemented by reference TRBV30 and TRBJ2-7, the full variable domain reads SQTIHQWPATLVQPVGSPLSLECTVEGTSNPNLYWYRQAAGRGLQLLFYSVGIGQISSEVPQNLSASRPQDRQFILSSKKLLLSDSGFYLCAWSLAGAFEQYFGPGTRLTVT.

The chain joins TRBV5-5 to TRBJ2-3; tentatively, D is TRBD1 (5 bases). The germline gives CDR1 SGHKS, CDR2 YYEKEE (reference sequence). Trimming left V 5 bases short and J 6 bases short, with 13 bases between. This CDR3 contains 13 residues. CDR3 coding DNA: TGTGCCAGCAGTTACGGACACGCCGATACGCAGTATTTT. Translating it yields CASSYGHADTQYF.

The rearrangement links TRBV7-2 to TRBJ2-1, with a weak D call TRBD1 (6 bases). CDR1 is SGHTA, CDR2 FQGNSA, per germline. This CDR3 region has 16 residues. The V end lost 7 bases, the J end lost 3 bases, and 19 bases lay between the germline ends. The CDR3 DNA is TGTGCCAGCACCGCCCCAGGGGAGACTCTCTACAATGAGCAGTTCTTC. Translation gives CASTAPGETLYNEQFF.

V gene TRBV19 combines with J gene TRBJ1-2; D remains ambiguous. The germline CDR1 and CDR2 sequences are LNHDA and SQIVND (reference sequence). Trimming pared 0 bases from V and 4 bases from J, leaving 24 bases between. The CDR3 has 19 residues. The CDR3 reads CASSIDRIGSTAGSYGYTF. In DNA form, the CDR3 reads TGTGCCAGTAGTATAGATCGAATAGGATCGACCGCCGGGTCCTATGGCTACACCTTC.

The chain recombines TRBV18 with TRBJ2-7, with D possibly TRBD2 on 7 matching bases. V lost 1 base and J 6 bases, leaving 16 bases between the germline ends. Germline-derived CDR1 and CDR2 are KGHSH and LQKENI. The CDR3 has 15 residues. In nucleotides, the CDR3 is TGTGCCAGCTCACCACTTCAGGGGTCGGGAGGCGAGCAGTACTTC. This gives the protein CASSPLQGSGGEQYF.

With regard to this clone: Other DNA sequences within the sample encode an identical CDR3. The chain recombines TRBV2 with TRBJ1-5; D ambiguous. The CDR3 covers 13 residues. Between the trimmed V and J ends, which lost 6 bases and 3 bases, there was a span of 9 bases. CDR1 is SNHLY, CDR2 FYNNEI, per germline. CDR3 protein: CASRGESNQPQHF. The CDR3 nucleotides read TGTGCCAGCAGGGGAGAGTCCAATCAGCCCCAGCATTTT.

This chain joins TRBV6-1 and TRBJ2-2; 8 bases align to TRBD1. CDR3 length equals 15 residues. CDR1 MNHNS and CDR2 SASEGT come from the germline V gene. The ends lost 6 bases at V and 1 base at J; junction bases unmatched: 4. The CDR3 reads CASSTGTGNTGELFF. In DNA, the CDR3 is TGTGCCAGCAGCACCGGGACAGGGAACACCGGGGAGCTGTTTTTT.

The rearrangement links TRBV7-3 to TRBJ2-5; the D is unclear. The CDR3 covers 13 residues. Per the germline V gene, CDR1 is SGHTA and CDR2 is FQGTGA. V shed 5 bases and J shed 1 base, with 8 bases lying between them. The CDR3 sequence: CASSPGPQETQYF. The DNA of the CDR3 is TGTGCCAGCAGCCCAGGTCCCCAAGAGACCCAGTACTTC.

This chain links TRBV27 with TRBJ1-6, with D unclear. With 1 base removed from V and 11 bases from J, the gap between germline ends came to 12 bases. Germline-derived CDR1 and CDR2 are MNHEY and SMNVEV (reference sequence). The CDR3 length is 14 residues. The CDR3 loop reads CASSLWATRAPLHF. CDR3 nucleotides: TGTGCCAGCAGTTTATGGGCGACGCGGGCACCCCTCCACTTT.

J is TRBJ1-2 and V is TRBV29-1; weak D call: TRBD1 (5 bases). This CDR3 spans 16 amino acids. Trimming left V 6 bases short and J 2 bases short, with 22 bases between. Germline V gene sequence: CDR1 SQVTM, CDR2 ANQGSEA. The CDR3 loop is CSVEKVGGVGNYGYTF. DNA for the CDR3: TGCAGCGTCGAGAAAGTCGGGGGAGTGGGGAACTATGGCTACACCTTC.